This TCR beta chain emerged from a study of blood T cell repertoires in COVID-19. Study-level background: Spain, Italy and the United States supplied samples that represented acute and convalescent COVID-19.

The CDR3 runs 15 residues. CDR1 is SGHTA and CDR2 is FQGTGA in the germline V gene. V shed 5 bases and J 5 bases; nucleotides not matched to a gene: 6. Those who participated ranged in age from about 18 to 89 years and resided in approximately 26 US areas. Clinical history as reported by participants underpinned cohort assignment. Original processing notes: Counts of nucleated cells, estimated from reference gene primer amplification, were obtained. Measured with immunoSEQ multiplex PCR; TCRdb has only the in-frame clones, and not every one. The V and J calls and clone size were taken over from that table, and D and trimming were inferred from the DNA. The profile shows more than 150,000 clones, 87% of them singletons.

The clonotype originates from a woman in her 30s who had recovered from COVID-19. The genes are TRBV7-3 and TRBJ2-4; the match to TRBD2 covers 10 bases. Sequenced input: PBMCs or T cells enriched from blood (not recorded which). CDR3 coding DNA: TGTGCCAGCAGCGACAATGGACTAGCGGAAAACATTCAGTACTTC. It specifies CASSDNGLAENIQYF.